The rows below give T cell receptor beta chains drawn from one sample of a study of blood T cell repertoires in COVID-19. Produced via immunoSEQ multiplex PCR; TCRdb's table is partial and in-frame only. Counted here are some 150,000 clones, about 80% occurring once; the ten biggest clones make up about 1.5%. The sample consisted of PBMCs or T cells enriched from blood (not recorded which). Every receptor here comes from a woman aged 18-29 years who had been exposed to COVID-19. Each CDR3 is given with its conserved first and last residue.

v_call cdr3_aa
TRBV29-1 CSVQGSMNTEAFF
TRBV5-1 CASSFSLADTGELFF
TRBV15 CATSRDRGLVQPQHF
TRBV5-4 CASSGERGHRNEQFF
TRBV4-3 CASSQVSGGGETQYF
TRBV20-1 CSAGGDGGLAGVWEQFF
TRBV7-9 CASSLEVEAFF
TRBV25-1 CASSVGQGSTPLHF
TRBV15 CATSSLWNTGELFF
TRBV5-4 CASSHPGQNSYNSPLHF
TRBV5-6 CASSLDSNYGYTF
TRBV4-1 CASSQQGLSNQPQHF
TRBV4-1 CASSLPSSGDLTGELFF
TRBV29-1 CSVGRDRDPYEQYF